A selection of T cell receptor beta chains follows, all from one sample in a study of somatic mutations in cytotoxic T cells in rheumatoid arthritis. Method: immunoSEQ multiplex PCR; TCRdb's copy keeps in-frame clones and lacks some. The sample records more than 5,500 clones, around three quarters being singletons. Sequenced material: CD8+ T cells sorted from blood. The origin of the receptors is an adult with rheumatoid arthritis. Both conserved end residues are part of each CDR3. The D gene is left open where the match is weak. The listing skips clone size in some rows; elsewhere it reads once, few, many or a size class.

>TRBJ2-7|.|TRBV13|TRBD2
TGTGCCAGCAGCGGCAGCGGGAGGACCTACGAGCAGTACTTC
CASSGSGRTYEQYF
>TRBJ2-6|.|TRBV27|.
TGTGCCAGCAGTCTTCTTAAACCTGGGGCCAACGTCCTGACTTTC
CASSLLKPGANVLTF
>TRBJ2-7|.|TRBV12-5|.
TGTGCTAGTGCCACGTGGGGGTTCGAGCAGTACTTC
CASATWGFEQYF
>TRBJ2-6|few|TRBV7-9|.
TGTGCCAGCAGCTTAGACCCGGTCTGGGTCTCTGGGGCCAACGTCCTGACTTTC
CASSLDPVWVSGANVLTF
>TRBJ2-7|.|TRBV9|.
TGTGCCAGCAGCGTAGACAGGGTTGAGGACGAGCAGTACTTC
CASSVDRVEDEQYF
>TRBJ2-7|.|TRBV6-1|.
TGTGCCAGCAGTGAGTCCGGCAGCTACGAGCAGTACTTC
CASSESGSYEQYF
>TRBJ2-3|.|TRBV28|TRBD2
TGTGCCAGCACGACTAGCCGAGACACAGATACGCAGTATTTT
CASTTSRDTDTQYF
>TRBJ2-1|.|TRBV19|.
TGTGCCAGTAGTATGGTCCATTACAATGAGCAGTTCTTC
CASSMVHYNEQFF
>TRBJ1-1|.|TRBV15|.
TGTGCCACCAGCAGACCCCACCTTGGCCCCGAGGCTTTCTTT
CATSRPHLGPEAFF
>TRBJ2-3|.|TRBV7-2|TRBD2
TGTGCCAGCAGCCCCCATAGGGCTAGCGGGGACGCCTCAGATACGCAGTATTTT
CASSPHRASGDASDTQYF
>TRBJ2-2|.|TRBV7-9|.
TGTGCCAGCAGCTACCGGACGGAGAACACCGGGGAGCTGTTTTTT
CASSYRTENTGELFF
>TRBJ2-6|.|TRBV15|.
TGTGCCACCAGCAGAGATCGGGGGGCCAACGTCCTGACTTTC
CATSRDRGANVLTF
>TRBJ2-3|.|TRBV7-9|TRBD1
TGTGCCAGCAGCCCCGCACAGGGGGCGACAGATACGCAGTATTTT
CASSPAQGATDTQYF
>TRBJ1-2|.|TRBV7-9|.
TGTGCCGGGGGGGATGACTATGGCTACACCTTC
CAGGDDYGYTF
>TRBJ2-2|.|TRBV7-2|.
TGTGCCAGCAGCTTAGGACTCGGCGGGCGATACACCGGGGAGCTGTTTTTT
CASSLGLGGRYTGELFF
>TRBJ2-7|.|TRBV11-2|.
TGTGCCAGTTGCAGGGCCAGCTCCTACGAGCAGTACTTC
CASCRASSYEQYF
>TRBJ2-5|.|TRBV4-2|.
TGTGCCAGCAGCCAATCAAGGCTAGGCTCGGGAGAGCAGTACTTC
CASSQSRLGSGEQYF
>TRBJ2-7|once|TRBV5-1|TRBD2
TGCGCCAGCAGCTTCAGGGAGGGTCACGAGCAGTACTTC
CASSFREGHEQYF
>TRBJ2-3|.|TRBV11-2|TRBD2
TGTGCCAGCAGCTTGGGTAGCGGGGGACACACAGATACGCAGTATTTT
CASSLGSGGHTDTQYF
>TRBJ2-3|.|TRBV4-3|.
TGCGCCAGCAGCCAAGATACGACGCACACAGATACGCAGTATTTT
CASSQDTTHTDTQYF
>TRBJ2-1|.|TRBV27|TRBD2
TGTGCCAGCAGTTCACTAGCGGGAGGGCATCGTGAGCAGTTCTTC
CASSSLAGGHREQFF
>TRBJ2-1|.|TRBV27|TRBD2
TGTGCCAGCAGTTTAAGCGGGGGGGCCTGGGAGCAGTTCTTC
CASSLSGGAWEQFF
>TRBJ1-1|.|TRBV5-4|.
TGTGCCAGCAGCCCGACAGCTATGAACACTGAAGCTTTCTTT
CASSPTAMNTEAFF
>TRBJ1-6|.|TRBV5-1|.
TGCGCCAGCAGCTTGACCGCAAATTCACCCCTCCACTTT
CASSLTANSPLHF
>TRBJ2-3|.|TRBV6-5|TRBD1
TGTGCCAGCAGTTACTCTACAGGGGGTTCCACAGATACGCAGTATTTT
CASSYSTGGSTDTQYF
>TRBJ2-1|few|TRBV19|TRBD1
TGTGCCAGTAGAGGTACAGGGGGCGTTCGGGATGAGCAGTTCTTC
CASRGTGGVRDEQFF
>TRBJ2-6|.|TRBV7-9|.
TGTGCCAGCAGCCCACCGGCTATAGCGCTCTCTGGGGCCAACGTCCTGACTTTC
CASSPPAIALSGANVLTF
>TRBJ2-7|few|TRBV11-3|.
TGTGCCAGCAGCCCCCGGGGGACCTACGAGCAGTACTTC
CASSPRGTYEQYF
>TRBJ1-2|.|TRBV10-3|.
TGTGCCATCAGTGAGGCAGGGTCCCCCACCTTC
CAISEAGSPTF
>TRBJ1-5|.|TRBV6-1|.
TGTGCCAGCAGTGGAGTGACAGTTTTTCAGCCCCAGCATTTT
CASSGVTVFQPQHF
>TRBJ2-7|.|TRBV12-5|.
TGTGCTAGTGGTTCGACCCCGGGACAAATATTCTACGAGCAGTACTTC
CASGSTPGQIFYEQYF
>TRBJ2-7|medium-sized|TRBV14|.
TGTGCCAGCAGCCCTACAGGGTGGGAGCAGTACTTC
CASSPTGWEQYF
>TRBJ2-7|.|TRBV4-1|TRBD2
TGCGCCAGCAGCCAAGTGGCTAGCGGGTCCTACGAGCAGTACTTC
CASSQVASGSYEQYF
>TRBJ2-1|.|TRBV2|.
TGTGCCAGCGGGGCGGGCCTGGTGAAGGAGCAGTTCTTC
CASGAGLVKEQFF
>TRBJ1-2|.|TRBV5-4|TRBD1
TGTGCCAGCAGCAGGCGGGGACAGGAGAACTATGGCTACACCTTC
CASSRRGQENYGYTF
>TRBJ2-1|.|TRBV6-5|.
TGTGCCAGCAGTTACTACAACAATGAGCAGTTCTTC
CASSYYNNEQFF
>TRBJ2-3|once|TRBV2|.
TGTGCCAGCAGTGATTGGAATCCTAGCACAGATACGCAGTATTTT
CASSDWNPSTDTQYF
>TRBJ2-3|.|TRBV6-1|TRBD2
TGTGCCAGCAGTGAACAGACGGGAGGGCCGACAGATACGCAGTATTTT
CASSEQTGGPTDTQYF
>TRBJ2-5|.|TRBV6-1|.
TGTGCCAGCAGTGAAAGGCCCACCGGTGGAGAGACCCAGTACTTC
CASSERPTGGETQYF
>TRBJ2-1|once|TRBV9|TRBD2
TGTGCCAGCACCCGTCTCTTAGCGGGAGCTGAGCAGTTCTTC
CASTRLLAGAEQFF
>TRBJ2-2|.|TRBV29-1|.
TGCAGCGCCGAGGGGCTTAGCGAACACCGGGGAGCTGTTTTT
CSAEGLSEHRGAVF
>TRBJ2-7|.|TRBV5-4|.
TGTGCCAGCAGCTTTAGAGGGGGGCTCCGCGACGAGCAGTACTTC
CASSFRGGLRDEQYF
>TRBJ1-2|once|TRBV5-8|TRBD1
TGTGCCAGCAGCCCCGGACAGGGGGCCCACTTCTACTATGGCTACACCTTC
CASSPGQGAHFYYGYTF
>TRBJ2-1|.|TRBV5-1|TRBD2
TGCGCCAGCAGCTCCTCATCGACTAGCGGGAGACCGAACCCCCGCAGTGAGCAGTTCTTC
CASSSSSTSGRPNPRSEQFF
>TRBJ2-7|few|TRBV10-1|.
TGCGCCAACCAGGGAATTCTACGAGTCGAGCAGTACTTC
CANQGILRVEQYF
>TRBJ1-6|.|TRBV5-4|.
TGTGCCAGCAGCTTGGAGCGCAGCGGATATTCACCCCTCCACTTT
CASSLERSGYSPLHF
>TRBJ2-7|.|TRBV5-6|TRBD2
TGTGCCAGCAGCTTGGATCGGCGGGAGGGCCTCTACGAGCAGTACTTC
CASSLDRREGLYEQYF
>TRBJ1-5|few|TRBV19|TRBD1
TGTGCCAGTAGGTACAGGGGGAATCAGCCCCAGCATTTT
CASRYRGNQPQHF
>TRBJ2-1|.|TRBV9|TRBD2
TGTGCCAGCACCCGTGGGGGGGATGAGCAGTTCTTC
CASTRGGDEQFF
>TRBJ2-7|.|TRBV6-1|TRBD1
TGTGCCAGCTTCGGGCTCGGGACAGAAGACTACGAGCAGTACTTC
CASFGLGTEDYEQYF
>TRBJ1-2|.|TRBV27|TRBD1
TGTGCCAGCAGTCCGCGACAGGGGGGAGCGCTTGGCTACACCTTC
CASSPRQGGALGYTF
>TRBJ2-5|.|TRBV9|TRBD2
TGTGCCAGCAGCCTCAACCCCAGGACTAGCGGGACGGAGACCCAGTACTTC
CASSLNPRTSGTETQYF
>TRBJ1-3|.|TRBV7-3|.
TGTGCCAGCAACTTCTCAACAGGAATCTCTGGAAACACCATATATTTT
CASNFSTGISGNTIYF
>TRBJ2-7|.|TRBV13|TRBD2
TGTGCCAGCAGCTTAGAGCGGGGGGTATCCTACGAGCAGTACTTC
CASSLERGVSYEQYF
>TRBJ1-5|.|TRBV4-1|.
TGCGCCAGCAGCCAAGAGGGGCAGGGAGGTGGCAATCAGCCCCAGCATTTT
CASSQEGQGGGNQPQHF
>TRBJ2-7|.|TRBV5-1|TRBD1
TGCGCCAGCCGAACCGGGACAGAAGGGGGCTACGAGCAGTACTTC
CASRTGTEGGYEQYF
>TRBJ1-4|.|TRBV10-3|TRBD1
TGTGCCATCAGTGATCCCGGGACAGGTAGTTGGGAAGATGAAAAACTGTTTTTT
CAISDPGTGSWEDEKLFF
>TRBJ1-2|.|TRBV6-5|TRBD1
TGTGCCAGCAGGGGGACAGGGGGGTATGGCTACACCTTC
CASRGTGGYGYTF
>TRBJ2-1|once|TRBV13|.
TGTGCCAGCAGTTCCCCCGGGACTTCCTACAATGAGCAGTTCTTC
CASSSPGTSYNEQFF